The sequence of this T cell receptor (beta chain) was determined in a study of blood T cell repertoires in COVID-19. Study at large: COVID-19 samples from acute and convalescent phases originated in the United States, Italy and Spain.

This CDR3 is 13 amino acids long. The germline V gene has CDR1 MNHEY and CDR2 SVGAGI. Trimming pared 6 bases from V and 3 bases from J, leaving 12 bases between. Assay used: immunoSEQ multiplex PCR; TCRdb lists only in-frame clones, some missing. The sample yields about 210,000 clones, 70% to 90% seen once. The TCR was taken from a human donor in a cohort sampled during active COVID-19. The rearrangement uses TRBV6-5 and TRBJ2-7; D might be TRBD1 (6 bases). Input material: peripheral blood. CDR3 amino acids: CASSPDRIYEQYF. In DNA form, the CDR3 reads TGTGCCAGCAGCCCCGACAGGATCTACGAGCAGTACTTC.